In its sample, the clone carrying this T cell receptor (beta chain) was seen many times. The V gene end was trimmed by 0 bases and the J gene end by 1 base; junction bases not matched to a gene: 1. Germline values: CDR1 ENHRY, CDR2 SYGVKD. The CDR3 consists of 15 residues. The data originate from a study of T cells in Graves' hyperthyroidism and ophthalmopathy. TCR beta CDR3 regions were amplified from RNA transcripts. An initial round of RT-PCR targeting the TCR CDR3 relied on the HTBI primer set. MiXCR, applied by TCRdb to the multiplex PCR reads, yields one record per CDR3 protein. This sample has about 540,000 distinct CDR3 sequences; about 43% occur once, and the top ten carry 6.5% to 9%.

The chain joins TRBV10-3 to TRBJ1-1; TRBD1 matches at 8 bases. Sequences were obtained from peripheral blood or thyroid tissue (not recorded which). This clonotype was obtained from a woman aged 18-29 years with Graves' hyperthyroidism. CDR3 bases: TGTGCCATCAGTGAGTCGACAGGGGCGAACACTGAAGCTTTCTTT. Its translation: CAISESTGANTEAFF.